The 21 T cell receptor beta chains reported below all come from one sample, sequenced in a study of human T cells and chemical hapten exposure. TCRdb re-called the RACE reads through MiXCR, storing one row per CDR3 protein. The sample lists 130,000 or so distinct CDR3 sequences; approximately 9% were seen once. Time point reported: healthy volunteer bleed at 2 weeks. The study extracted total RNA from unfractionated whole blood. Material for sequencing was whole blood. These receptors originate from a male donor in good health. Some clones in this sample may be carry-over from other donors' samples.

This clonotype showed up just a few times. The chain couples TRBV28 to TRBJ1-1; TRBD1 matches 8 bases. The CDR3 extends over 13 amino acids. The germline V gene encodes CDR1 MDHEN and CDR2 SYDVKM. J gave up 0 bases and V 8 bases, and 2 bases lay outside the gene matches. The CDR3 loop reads CASWDRMNTEAFF. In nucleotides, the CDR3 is TGTGCCAGCTGGGACAGGATGAACACTGAAGCTTTCTTT.

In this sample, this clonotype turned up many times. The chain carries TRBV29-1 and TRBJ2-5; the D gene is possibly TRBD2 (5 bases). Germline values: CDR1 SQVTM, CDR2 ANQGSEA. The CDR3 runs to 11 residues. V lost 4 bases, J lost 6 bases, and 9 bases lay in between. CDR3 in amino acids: CSVAGEKTQYF. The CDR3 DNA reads TGCAGCGTTGCCGGGGAAAAGACCCAGTACTTC. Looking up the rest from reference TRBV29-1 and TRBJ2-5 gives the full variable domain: SAVISQKPSRDICQRGTSLTIQCQVDSQVTMMFWYRQQPGQSLTLIATANQGSEATYESGFVIDKFPISRPNLTFSTLTVSNMSPEDSSIYLCSVAGEKTQYFGPGTRLLVL.

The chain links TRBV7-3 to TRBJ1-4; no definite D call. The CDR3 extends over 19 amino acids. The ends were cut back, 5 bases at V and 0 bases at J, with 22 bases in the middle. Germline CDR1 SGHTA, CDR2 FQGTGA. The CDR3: CASSRGRDRETATNEKLFF. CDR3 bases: TGTGCCAGCAGCCGAGGTCGGGATAGAGAAACTGCAACTAATGAAAAACTGTTTTTT.

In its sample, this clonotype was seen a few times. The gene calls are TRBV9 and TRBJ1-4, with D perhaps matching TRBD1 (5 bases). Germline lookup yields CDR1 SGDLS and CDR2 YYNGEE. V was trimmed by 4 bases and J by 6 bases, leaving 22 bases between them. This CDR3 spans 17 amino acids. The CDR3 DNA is TGTGCCAGCAGCCCCCCCCCTGGAAGGGGCCGGGATGAAAAACTGTTTTTT. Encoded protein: CASSPPPGRGRDEKLFF.

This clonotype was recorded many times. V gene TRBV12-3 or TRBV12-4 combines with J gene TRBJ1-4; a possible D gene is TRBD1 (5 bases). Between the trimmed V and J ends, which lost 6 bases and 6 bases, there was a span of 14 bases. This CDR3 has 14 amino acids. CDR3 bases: TGTGCCAGCAGCGGGGACGGCAGACATGAAAAACTGTTTTTT. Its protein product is CASSGDGRHEKLFF.

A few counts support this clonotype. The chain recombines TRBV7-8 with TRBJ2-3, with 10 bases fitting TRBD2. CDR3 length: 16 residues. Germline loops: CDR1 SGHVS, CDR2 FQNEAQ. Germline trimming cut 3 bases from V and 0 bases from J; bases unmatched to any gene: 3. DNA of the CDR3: TGTGCCAGCAGCTTCCTGACTAGCGGGAGCACAGATACGCAGTATTTT. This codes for CASSFLTSGSTDTQYF.

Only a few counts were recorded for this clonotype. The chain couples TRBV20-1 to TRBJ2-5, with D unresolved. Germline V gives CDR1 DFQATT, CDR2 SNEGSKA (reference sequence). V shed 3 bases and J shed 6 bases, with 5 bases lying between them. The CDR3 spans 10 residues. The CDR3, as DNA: TGCAGTGCTAGCAACCAGACCCAGTACTTC. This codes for CSASNQTQYF.

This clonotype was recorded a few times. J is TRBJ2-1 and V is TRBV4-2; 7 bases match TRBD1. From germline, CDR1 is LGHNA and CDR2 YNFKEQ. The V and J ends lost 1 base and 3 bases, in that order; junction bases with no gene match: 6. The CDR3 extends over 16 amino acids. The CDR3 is CASSQGGQGDYNEQFF. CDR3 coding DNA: TGTGCCAGCAGCCAAGGTGGGCAGGGGGACTACAATGAGCAGTTCTTC.

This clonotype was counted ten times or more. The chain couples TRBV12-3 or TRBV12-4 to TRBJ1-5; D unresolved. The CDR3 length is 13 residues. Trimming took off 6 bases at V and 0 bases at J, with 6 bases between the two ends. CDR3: CASSVNSNQPQHF. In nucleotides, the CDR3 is TGTGCCAGCAGCGTAAATAGCAATCAGCCCCAGCATTTT.

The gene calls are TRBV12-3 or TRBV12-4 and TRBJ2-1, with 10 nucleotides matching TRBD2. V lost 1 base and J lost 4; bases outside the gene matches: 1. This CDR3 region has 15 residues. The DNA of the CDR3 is TGTGCCAGCAGTTTAGTACTAGCGGGATACAATGAGCAGTTCTTC. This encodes CASSLVLAGYNEQFF.

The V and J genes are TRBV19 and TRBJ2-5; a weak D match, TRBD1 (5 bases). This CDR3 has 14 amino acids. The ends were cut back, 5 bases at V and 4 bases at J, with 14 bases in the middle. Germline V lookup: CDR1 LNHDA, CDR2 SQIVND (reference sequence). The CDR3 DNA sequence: TGTGCCAGTAGTCCTCGACAGAGAGGAGAGACCCAGTACTTC. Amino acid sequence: CASSPRQRGETQYF.

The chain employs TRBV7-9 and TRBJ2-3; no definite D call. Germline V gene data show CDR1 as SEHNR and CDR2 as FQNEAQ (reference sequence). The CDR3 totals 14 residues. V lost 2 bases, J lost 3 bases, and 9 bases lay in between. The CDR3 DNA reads TGTGCCAGCAGCTTATCGCCTACAACAGATACGCAGTATTTT. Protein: CASSLSPTTDTQYF. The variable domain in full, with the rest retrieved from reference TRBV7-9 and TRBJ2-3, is DTGVSQNPRHKITKRGQNVTFRCDPISEHNRLYWYRQTLGQGPEFLTYFQNEAQLEKSRLLSDRFSAERPKGSFSTLEIQRTEQGDSAMYLCASSLSPTTDTQYFGPGTRLTVL.

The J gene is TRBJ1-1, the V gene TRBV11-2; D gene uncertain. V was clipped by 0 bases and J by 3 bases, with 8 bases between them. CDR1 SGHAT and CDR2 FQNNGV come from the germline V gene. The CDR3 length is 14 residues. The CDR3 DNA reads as TGTGCCAGCAGCTTAGATAGGACCCACACTGAAGCTTTCTTT. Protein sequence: CASSLDRTHTEAFF.

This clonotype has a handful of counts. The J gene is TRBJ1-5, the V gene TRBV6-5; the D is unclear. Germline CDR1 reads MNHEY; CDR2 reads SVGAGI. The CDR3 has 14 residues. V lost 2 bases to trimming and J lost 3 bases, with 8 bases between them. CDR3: CASSYEAFNQPQHF. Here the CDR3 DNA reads TGTGCCAGCAGTTACGAGGCGTTCAATCAGCCCCAGCATTTT.

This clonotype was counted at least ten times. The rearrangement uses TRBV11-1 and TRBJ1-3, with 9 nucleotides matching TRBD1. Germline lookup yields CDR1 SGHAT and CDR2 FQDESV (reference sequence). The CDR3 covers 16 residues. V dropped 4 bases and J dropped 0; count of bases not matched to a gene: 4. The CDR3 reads CASSYGTGNSGNTIYF. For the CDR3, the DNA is TGTGCCAGCAGCTACGGGACAGGGAACTCTGGAAACACCATATATTTT.

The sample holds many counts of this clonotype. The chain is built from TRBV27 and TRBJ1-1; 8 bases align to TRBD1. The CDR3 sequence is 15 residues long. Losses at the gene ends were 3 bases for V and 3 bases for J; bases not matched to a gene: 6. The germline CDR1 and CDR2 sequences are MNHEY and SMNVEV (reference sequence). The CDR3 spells CASSLDRVRDTEAFF. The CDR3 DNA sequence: TGTGCCAGCAGTTTGGACAGGGTTCGGGACACTGAAGCTTTCTTT.

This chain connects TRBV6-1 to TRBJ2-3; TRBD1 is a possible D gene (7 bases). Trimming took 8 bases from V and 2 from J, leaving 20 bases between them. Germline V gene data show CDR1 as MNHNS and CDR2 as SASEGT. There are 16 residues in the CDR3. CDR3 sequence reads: CASWTGGREDTDTQYF. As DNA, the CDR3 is TGTGCCAGCTGGACAGGAGGGCGGGAAGACACAGATACGCAGTATTTT.

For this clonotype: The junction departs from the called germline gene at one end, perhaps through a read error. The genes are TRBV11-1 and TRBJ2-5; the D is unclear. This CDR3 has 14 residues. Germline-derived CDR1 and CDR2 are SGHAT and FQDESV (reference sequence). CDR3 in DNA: TGTGCCAGCAGTCATAAGGGAATAACTAAGACCCAGTGCTTC. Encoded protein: CASSHKGITKTQCF.

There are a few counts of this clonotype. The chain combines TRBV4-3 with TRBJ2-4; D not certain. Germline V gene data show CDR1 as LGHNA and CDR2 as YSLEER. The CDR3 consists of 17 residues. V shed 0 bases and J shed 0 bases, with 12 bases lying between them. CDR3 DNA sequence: TGCGCCAGCAGCCAAGATCTAACGGAACTAGCCAAAAACATTCAGTACTTC. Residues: CASSQDLTELAKNIQYF.

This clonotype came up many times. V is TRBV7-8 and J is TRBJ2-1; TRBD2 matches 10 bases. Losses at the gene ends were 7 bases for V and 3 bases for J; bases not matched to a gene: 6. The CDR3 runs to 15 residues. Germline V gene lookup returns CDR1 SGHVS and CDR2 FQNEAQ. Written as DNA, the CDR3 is TGTGCCAGCACTCCGGGACTAGCGAGCTACAATGAGCAGTTCTTC. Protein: CASTPGLASYNEQFF.

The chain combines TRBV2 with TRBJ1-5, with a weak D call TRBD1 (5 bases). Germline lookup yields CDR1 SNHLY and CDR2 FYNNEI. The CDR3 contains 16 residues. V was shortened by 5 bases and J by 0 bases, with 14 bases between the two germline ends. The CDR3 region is CASSHDRDSSNQPQHF. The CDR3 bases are TGTGCCAGCAGTCACGACAGAGACAGTAGCAATCAGCCCCAGCATTTT.